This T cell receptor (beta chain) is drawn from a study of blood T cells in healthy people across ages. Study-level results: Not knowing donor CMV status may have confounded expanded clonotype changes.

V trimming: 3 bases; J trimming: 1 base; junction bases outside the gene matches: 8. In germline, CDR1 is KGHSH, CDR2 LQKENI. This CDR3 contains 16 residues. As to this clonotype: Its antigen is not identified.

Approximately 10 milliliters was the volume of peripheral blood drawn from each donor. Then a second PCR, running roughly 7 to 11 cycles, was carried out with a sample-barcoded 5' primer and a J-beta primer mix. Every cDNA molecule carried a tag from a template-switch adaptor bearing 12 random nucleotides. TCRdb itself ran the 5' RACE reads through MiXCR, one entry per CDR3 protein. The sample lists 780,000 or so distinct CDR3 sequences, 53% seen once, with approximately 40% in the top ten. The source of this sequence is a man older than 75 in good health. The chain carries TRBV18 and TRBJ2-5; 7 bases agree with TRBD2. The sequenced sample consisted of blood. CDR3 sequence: CASSPLRGDPQETQYF. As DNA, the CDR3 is TGTGCCAGCTCACCCCTCCGGGGGGATCCCCAAGAGACCCAGTACTTC.